Each of the 24 T cell receptor beta chains below was sequenced from the same sample in a study of blood T cell repertoires in COVID-19. Produced via immunoSEQ multiplex PCR; TCRdb's table is partial and in-frame only. The top ten hold 4.3% of the sample, which has around 130,000 clones, approximately 85% seen once. Sequenced input: peripheral blood. These receptors were taken from a human donor in a cohort sampled during active COVID-19.

The table lists this clone with a count of one. The chain uses TRBV5-5 and TRBJ1-1; maybe TRBD1 (5 bases). The CDR3 covers 18 residues. Germline CDR1 reads SGHKS; CDR2 reads YYEKEE (reference sequence). The germline V and J ends were trimmed by 2 bases and 0 bases, with 20 bases remaining between them. In DNA form, the CDR3 reads TGTGCCAGCAGCTTAGTAGGGTCCAGCGGGACTCTGAACACTGAAGCTTTCTTT. Residues: CASSLVGSSGTLNTEAFF.

This chain connects TRBV15 to TRBJ2-2; 9 bases line up with TRBD2. V lost 1 base, J lost 7 bases, and 13 bases stayed unmatched. The CDR3 runs to 18 residues. Germline V gives CDR1 LNHNV, CDR2 YYDKDF (reference sequence). The CDR3 spells CATSRGGLAGGRGGELFF. The CDR3 nucleotides read TGTGCCACCAGCAGAGGAGGACTAGCCGGCGGGAGGGGCGGGGAGCTGTTTTTT.

The J gene is TRBJ1-1, the V gene TRBV5-1; D may be TRBD1 (6 bases). Germline V gives CDR1 SGHRS, CDR2 YFSETQ. The CDR3 sequence is 16 residues long. The V end was cut by 4 bases, the J end by 2 bases, with 18 bases between. The CDR3 DNA reads TGCGCCAGCAGCCTCGGGCCGAGACAGGCCAACACTGAAGCTTTCTTT. Amino acids: CASSLGPRQANTEAFF. Full variable domain (outside the CDR3, taken from reference TRBV5-1 and TRBJ1-1): KAGVTQTPRYLIKTRGQQVTLSCSPISGHRSVSWYQQTPGQGLQFLFEYFSETQRNKGNFPGRFSGRQFSNSRSEMNVSTLELGDSALYLCASSLGPRQANTEAFFGQGTRLTVV.

The chain is built from TRBV5-1 and TRBJ2-1; possibly TRBD2 for D (7 bases). The CDR3 is 15 amino acids. Germline CDR1 reads SGHRS; CDR2 reads YFSETQ. The V end was cut by 6 bases, the J end by 5 bases, with 18 bases between. The CDR3 is CASNPGGPPNNEQFF. DNA of the CDR3: TGCGCCAGCAACCCCGGGGGGCCCCCAAACAATGAGCAGTTCTTC.

This chain links TRBV24-1 with TRBJ2-3, with 9 bases that match TRBD1. Germline CDR1 KGHDR, CDR2 SFDVKD. Trimming at V came to 4 bases and at J to 6 bases, leaving 7 bases not matched to a gene. The CDR3 sequence is 15 residues long. CDR3 residues: CATSDGTGHSDTQYF. The CDR3 coding sequence is TGTGCCACCAGTGACGGGACAGGGCATTCGGATACGCAGTATTTT.

This chain connects TRBV7-2 to TRBJ2-7; no reliable D call. Per the germline V gene, CDR1 is SGHTA and CDR2 is FQGNSA. This CDR3 is 14 amino acids long. V was pared by 1 base and J by 2 bases, with 9 bases between. CDR3 amino acids: CASSLGPQTYEQYF. The DNA for the CDR3 is TGTGCCAGCAGCTTAGGCCCACAGACCTACGAGCAGTACTTC.

The chain recombines TRBV7-2 with TRBJ2-7; 8 nucleotides match TRBD2. The CDR3 has 17 amino acids. The V gene end was trimmed by 0 bases and the J gene end by 0 bases; junction bases not matched to a gene: 7. The germline V gene encodes CDR1 SGHTA and CDR2 FQGNSA. This chain's CDR3 is CASSLAPIGTSSYEQYV. Written as DNA, the CDR3 is TGTGCCAGCAGCTTAGCGCCTATCGGGACTAGCTCCTACGAGCAGTACGTC.

CDR3: CASSSDFSGRGETQYF. CDR3 sequence (DNA): TGTGCCAGCAGCTCCGATTTTAGCGGGAGGGGAGAGACCCAGTACTTC. The chain combines TRBV7-9 with TRBJ2-5, with 11 bases fitting TRBD2. The germline gives CDR1 SEHNR, CDR2 FQNEAQ (reference sequence). The CDR3 runs 16 residues. Germline trimming cut 4 bases from V and 4 bases from J; bases unmatched to any gene: 8.

The V gene is TRBV7-2, the J gene TRBJ2-7; 7 bases are a match to TRBD2. The V gene's germline CDR1 is SGHTA and CDR2 FQGNSA. V lost 1 base and J lost 4; bases outside the gene matches: 10. The CDR3 extends over 16 amino acids. CDR3 bases: TGTGCCAGCAGCTTAGGTCCTAGCGGTCCCGATTACGAGCAGTACGTC. Translated, it gives CASSLGPSGPDYEQYV.

The chain uses TRBV6-4 and TRBJ1-2, with 8 bases fitting TRBD1. CDR1 and CDR2 (germline): MRHNA, SNTAGT. Trimming removed 3 bases from V and 12 bases from J; junction bases left unmatched: 9. CDR3 length equals 13 residues. The chain's CDR3 is CASSERIGQGHTF. CDR3 in DNA: TGTGCCAGCAGTGAAAGGATAGGACAGGGACACACCTTC.

This chain joins TRBV6-5 and TRBJ1-6; the D is unclear. This CDR3 comprises 14 residues. Trimming removed 5 bases from V and 7 bases from J, with 12 bases in between. Germline values: CDR1 MNHEY, CDR2 SVGAGI. The CDR3 spells CASSSNYGNSPLHF. CDR3 nucleotides: TGTGCCAGCAGTAGTAACTATGGAAATTCACCCCTCCACTTT.

The table lists this clone with a few counts. The rearrangement uses TRBV4-3 and TRBJ1-1; unclear D gene. V was pared by 3 bases and J by 7 bases, with 15 bases between. The CDR3 sequence is 14 residues long. Germline V gene sequence: CDR1 LGHNA, CDR2 YSLEER. Here the CDR3 reads CASSHDSAISEAFF. Here the CDR3 DNA reads TGCGCCAGCAGCCACGATAGTGCGATTAGTGAAGCTTTCTTT.

The chain uses TRBV7-6 and TRBJ1-1; D gene ambiguous. V was clipped by 5 bases and J by 0 bases, with 10 bases between them. This CDR3 is built from 14 residues. The V gene's germline CDR1 is SGHVS and CDR2 FNYEAQ. The CDR3 nucleotides are TGTGCCAGCAGCCCGTTACAGTTGAACACTGAAGCTTTCTTT. This sequence encodes CASSPLQLNTEAFF.

The chain links TRBV18 to TRBJ1-4, with TRBD1 identical over 11 bases. CDR3 length equals 16 residues. Germline assignment: CDR1 KGHSH and CDR2 LQKENI. Losses at the gene ends were 6 bases for V and 7 bases for J; bases not matched to a gene: 10. The CDR3 spells CASSPDRGTGGEKLFF. The CDR3 region has the DNA TGTGCCAGCTCCCCTGACCGCGGGACAGGGGGTGAAAAACTGTTTTTT.

The genes are TRBV2 and TRBJ1-1; D perhaps matches TRBD1 (5 bases). V lost 7 bases and J lost 7, with 10 bases in between. Germline values: CDR1 SNHLY, CDR2 FYNNEI. The CDR3 is made up of 11 amino acids. The CDR3: CASTGGVEAFF. CDR3 DNA sequence: TGTGCCAGCACTGGAGGGGTTGAAGCTTTCTTT.

This clone was seen only once. The gene calls are TRBV25-1 and TRBJ1-2, with 10 bases matching TRBD1. CDR1 MGHDK and CDR2 SYGVNS come from the germline V gene. The V gene end was trimmed by 8 bases and the J gene end by 8 bases; junction bases not matched to a gene: 5. The CDR3 loop spans 12 amino acids. In nucleotides, the CDR3 is TGTGCCAGCCTAGGGACAGGGGTAGGCTACACCTTC. This sequence encodes CASLGTGVGYTF.

Ten or more counts support this clone. The J gene is TRBJ2-2, the V gene TRBV14, with TRBD1 identical over 9 bases. CDR3 length: 15 residues. From germline, CDR1 is SGHDN and CDR2 FVKESK. Losses at the gene ends were 6 bases for V and 3 bases for J; bases not matched to a gene: 5. For the CDR3, the DNA is TGTGCCAGCAGGATAAGGACAGGGGACACCGGGGAGCTGTTTTTT. Translated: CASRIRTGDTGELFF.

The rearrangement joins TRBV27 to TRBJ2-1; the D is unclear. CDR1 MNHEY and CDR2 SMNVEV come from the germline V gene (reference sequence). The CDR3 loop spans 12 amino acids. Trimming left V 2 bases short and J 7 bases short, with 6 bases between. The CDR3 DNA reads TGTGCCAGCAGTTTAATCGGGAATGAGCAGTTCTTC. This codes for CASSLIGNEQFF.

In its sample, this clone was seen once. The chain uses TRBV6-6 and TRBJ1-2; D unresolved. V was pared by 5 bases and J by 3 bases, with 10 bases between. The CDR3 is 13 residues long. Germline V gives CDR1 MNHNY, CDR2 SVGAGI (reference sequence). The CDR3 sequence is CASSHSYYYGYTF. The DNA of the CDR3 is TGTGCCAGCAGTCACAGTTACTACTATGGCTACACCTTC.

The V gene is TRBV2, the J gene TRBJ1-6; D is undetermined. Per germline, CDR1 SNHLY and CDR2 FYNNEI. V was cut by 8 bases and J by 0 bases, with 11 bases left in between. The CDR3 covers 15 residues. CDR3 DNA sequence: TGTGCCAGCTGCTTCTCCAGCTCCTATAATTCACCCCTCCACTTT. This sequence encodes CASCFSSSYNSPLHF.

The chain couples TRBV7-2 to TRBJ1-2; 9 bases fit TRBD1. The junction had 9 bases not matched to a gene; V was cut back by 5 bases and J by 5 bases. The CDR3 contains 15 residues. Per the germline V gene, CDR1 is SGHTA and CDR2 is FQGNSA. The CDR3 is CASSPGTGTPYGYTF. The CDR3 DNA sequence: TGTGCCAGCAGCCCGGGGACAGGGACTCCGTATGGCTACACCTTC.

This rearrangement joins TRBV3-1 (or the pseudogene TRBV3-2) to TRBJ2-7; 8 bases agree with TRBD2. Germline CDR1 is LGHDT and CDR2 is YNNKEL (reference sequence). J lost 4 bases, V lost 2 bases, and 10 bases had no gene match. The CDR3 sequence is 16 residues long. CDR3 nucleotide sequence: TGTGCCAGCAGCCAATTACATCCCGGGGGGGGGTACGAGCAGTACTTC. It is translated as CASSQLHPGGGYEQYF.

The chain couples TRBV30 to TRBJ1-5; 7 positions agree with TRBD1. Germline trimming cut 2 bases from V and 7 bases from J; bases unmatched to any gene: 5. Germline CDR1 GTSNPN, CDR2 SVGIG (reference sequence). This CDR3 contains 13 residues. The CDR3 region has the DNA TGTGCCTGGAGTCTGACAGGGTTCCAGCCCCAGCATTTT. Residues: CAWSLTGFQPQHF. Using reference TRBV30 and TRBJ1-5 for the parts outside the CDR3, the full variable domain is SQTIHQWPATLVQPVGSPLSLECTVEGTSNPNLYWYRQAAGRGLQLLFYSVGIGQISSEVPQNLSASRPQDRQFILSSKKLLLSDSGFYLCAWSLTGFQPQHFGDGTRLSIL.

V and J are TRBV19 and TRBJ1-6; D not resolved. Trimming removed 0 bases at V and 7 bases at J, with 7 bases between. The germline CDR1 and CDR2 sequences are LNHDA and SQIVND (reference sequence). This CDR3 has 14 residues. The CDR3 here is CASSIDRSNSPLHF. The DNA for the CDR3 is TGTGCCAGTAGTATAGACAGATCGAATTCACCCCTCCACTTT. Filled out from reference TRBV19 and TRBJ1-6, the complete variable domain reads DGGITQSPKYLFRKEGQNVTLSCEQNLNHDAMYWYRQDPGQGLRLIYYSQIVNDFQKGDIAEGYSVSREKKESFPLTVTSAQKNPTAFYLCASSIDRSNSPLHFGNGTRLTVT.